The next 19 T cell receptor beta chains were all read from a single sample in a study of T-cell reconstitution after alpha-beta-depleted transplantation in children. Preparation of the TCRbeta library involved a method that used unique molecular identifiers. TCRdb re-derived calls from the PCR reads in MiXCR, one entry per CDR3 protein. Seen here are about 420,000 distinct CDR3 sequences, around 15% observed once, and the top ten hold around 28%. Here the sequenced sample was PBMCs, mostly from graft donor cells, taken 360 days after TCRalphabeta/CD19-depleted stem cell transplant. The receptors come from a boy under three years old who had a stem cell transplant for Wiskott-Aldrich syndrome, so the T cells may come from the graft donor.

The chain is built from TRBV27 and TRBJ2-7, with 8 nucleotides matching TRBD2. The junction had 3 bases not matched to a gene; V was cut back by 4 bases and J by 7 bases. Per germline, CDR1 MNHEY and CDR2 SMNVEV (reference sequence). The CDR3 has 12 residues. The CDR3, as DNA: TGTGCCAGCAGTTACCGGGGGGGGGAGCAGTACTTC. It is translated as CASSYRGGEQYF.

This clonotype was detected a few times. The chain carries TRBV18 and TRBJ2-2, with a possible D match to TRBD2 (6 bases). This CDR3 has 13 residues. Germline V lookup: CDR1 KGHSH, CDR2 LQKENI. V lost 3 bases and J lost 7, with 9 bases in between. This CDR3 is CASSPLEGGELFF. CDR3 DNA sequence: TGTGCCAGCTCACCCCTGGAGGGCGGGGAGCTGTTTTTT.

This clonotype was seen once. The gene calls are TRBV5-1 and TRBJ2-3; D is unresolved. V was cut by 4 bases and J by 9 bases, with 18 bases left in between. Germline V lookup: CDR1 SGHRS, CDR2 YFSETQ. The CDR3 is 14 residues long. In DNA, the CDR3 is TGCGCCAGCAGCCCGGCCTTCTTCCCTGACACGCAGTATTTT. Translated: CASSPAFFPDTQYF.

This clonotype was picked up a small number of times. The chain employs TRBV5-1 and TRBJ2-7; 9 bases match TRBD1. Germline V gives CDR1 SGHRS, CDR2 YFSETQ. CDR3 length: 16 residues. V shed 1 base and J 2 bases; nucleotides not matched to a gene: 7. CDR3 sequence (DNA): TGCGCCAGCAGCTTGCCCGGGACAGGGAGAACCTACGAGCAGTACTTC. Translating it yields CASSLPGTGRTYEQYF.

CDR3 region: CASRLQGAGQPQHF. The CDR3 DNA is TGTGCCAGCAGGCTACAGGGGGCTGGGCAGCCCCAGCATTTT. J is TRBJ1-5 and V is TRBV6-5; 9 positions match TRBD1. V shed 6 bases and J 7 bases; nucleotides not matched to a gene: 7. The CDR3 is made up of 14 amino acids. Germline V lookup: CDR1 MNHEY, CDR2 SVGAGI.

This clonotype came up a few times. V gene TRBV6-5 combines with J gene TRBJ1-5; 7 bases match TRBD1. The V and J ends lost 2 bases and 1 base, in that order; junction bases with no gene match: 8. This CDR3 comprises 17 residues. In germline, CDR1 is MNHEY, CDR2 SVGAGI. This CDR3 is CASSYIAGTASNQPQHF. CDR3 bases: TGTGCCAGCAGTTACATTGCCGGGACAGCAAGCAATCAGCCCCAGCATTTT.

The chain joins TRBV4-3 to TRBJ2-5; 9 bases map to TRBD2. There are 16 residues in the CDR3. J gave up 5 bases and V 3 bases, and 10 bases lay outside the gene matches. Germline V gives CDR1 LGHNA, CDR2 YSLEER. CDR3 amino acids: CASSQLLGLASETQYF. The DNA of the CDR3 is TGCGCCAGCAGCCAGCTTTTAGGACTAGCGTCTGAGACCCAGTACTTC.

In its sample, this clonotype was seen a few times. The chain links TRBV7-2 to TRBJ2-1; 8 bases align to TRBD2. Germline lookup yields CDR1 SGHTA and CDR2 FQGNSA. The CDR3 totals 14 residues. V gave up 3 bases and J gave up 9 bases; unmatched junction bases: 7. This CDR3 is CASSFGTSISEQFF. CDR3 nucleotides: TGTGCCAGCAGCTTTGGGACTAGTATAAGTGAGCAGTTCTTC. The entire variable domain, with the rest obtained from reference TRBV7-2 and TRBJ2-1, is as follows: GAGVSQSPSNKVTEKGKDVELRCDPISGHTALYWYRQSLGQGLEFLIYFQGNSAPDKSGLPSDRFSAERTGGSVSTLTIQRTQQEDSAVYLCASSFGTSISEQFFGPGTRLTVL.

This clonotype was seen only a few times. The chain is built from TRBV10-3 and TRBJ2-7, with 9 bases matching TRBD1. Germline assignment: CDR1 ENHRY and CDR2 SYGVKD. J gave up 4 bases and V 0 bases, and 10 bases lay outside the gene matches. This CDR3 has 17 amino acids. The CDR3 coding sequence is TGTGCCATCAGTGAGTCCCTCCCGACAGGGGGAAGTTACGAGCAGTACTTC. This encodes CAISESLPTGGSYEQYF.

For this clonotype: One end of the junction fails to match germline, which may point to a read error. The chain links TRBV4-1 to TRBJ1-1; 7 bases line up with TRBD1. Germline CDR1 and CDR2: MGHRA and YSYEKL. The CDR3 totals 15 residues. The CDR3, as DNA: TGCGCCAGCAGCCAAGCCCCAGGGATTGGAGGGGGCTTGCTCTTT. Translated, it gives CASSQAPGIGGGLLF.

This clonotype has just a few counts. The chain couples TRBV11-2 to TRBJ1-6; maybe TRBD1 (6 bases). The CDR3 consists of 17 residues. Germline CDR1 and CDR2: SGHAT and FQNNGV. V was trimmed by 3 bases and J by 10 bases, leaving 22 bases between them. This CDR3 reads CASSFRTGPARGSPLHF. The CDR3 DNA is TGTGCCAGCAGCTTTCGTACAGGGCCCGCGAGAGGGTCACCCCTCCACTTT.

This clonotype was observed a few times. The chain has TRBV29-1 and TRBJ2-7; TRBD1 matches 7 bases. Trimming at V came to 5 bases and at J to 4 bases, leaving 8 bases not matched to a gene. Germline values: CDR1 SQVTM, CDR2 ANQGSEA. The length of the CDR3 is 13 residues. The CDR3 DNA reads TGCAGCGTTTGGACAGGCCGACTTTACGAGCAGTACTTC. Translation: CSVWTGRLYEQYF.

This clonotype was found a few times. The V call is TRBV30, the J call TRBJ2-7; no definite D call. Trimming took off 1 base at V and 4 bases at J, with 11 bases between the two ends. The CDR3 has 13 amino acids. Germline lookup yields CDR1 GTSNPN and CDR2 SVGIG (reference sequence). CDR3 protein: CAWSADVGYEQYF. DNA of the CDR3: TGTGCCTGGAGTGCGGACGTGGGGTACGAGCAGTACTTC.

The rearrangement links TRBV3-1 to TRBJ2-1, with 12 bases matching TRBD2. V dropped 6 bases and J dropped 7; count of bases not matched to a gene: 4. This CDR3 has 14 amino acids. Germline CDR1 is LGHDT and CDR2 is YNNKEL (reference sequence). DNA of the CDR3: TGTGCCAGCAGACTAGCGGGGGGTTGGAATGAGCAGTTCTTC. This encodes CASRLAGGWNEQFF.

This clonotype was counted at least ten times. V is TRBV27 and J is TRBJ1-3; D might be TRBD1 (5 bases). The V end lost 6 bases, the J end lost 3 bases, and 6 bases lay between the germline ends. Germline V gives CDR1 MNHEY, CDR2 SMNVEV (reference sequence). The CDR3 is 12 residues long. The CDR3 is CASRGGGNTIYF. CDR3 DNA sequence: TGTGCCAGCAGGGGGGGTGGAAACACCATATATTTT.

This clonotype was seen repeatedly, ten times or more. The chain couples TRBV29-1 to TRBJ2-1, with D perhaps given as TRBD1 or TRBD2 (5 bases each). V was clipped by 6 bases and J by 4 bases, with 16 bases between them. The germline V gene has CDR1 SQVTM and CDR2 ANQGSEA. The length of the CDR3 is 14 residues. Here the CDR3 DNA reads TGCAGCGTCGACTCGGGGCTGGGGTACAATGAGCAGTTCTTC. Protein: CSVDSGLGYNEQFF.

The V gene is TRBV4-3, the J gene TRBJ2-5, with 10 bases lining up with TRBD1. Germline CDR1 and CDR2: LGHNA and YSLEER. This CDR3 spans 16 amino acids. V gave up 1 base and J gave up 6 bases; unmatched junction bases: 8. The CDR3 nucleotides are TGCGCCAGCAGCCAAGTCCCGGGACAGGGGTTACAGACCCAGTACTTC. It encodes CASSQVPGQGLQTQYF.

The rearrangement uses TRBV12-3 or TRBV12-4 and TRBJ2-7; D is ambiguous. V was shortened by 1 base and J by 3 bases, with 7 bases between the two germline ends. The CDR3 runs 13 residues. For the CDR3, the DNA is TGTGCCAGCAGTTTAGTAGGGATCTACGAGCAGTACTTC. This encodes CASSLVGIYEQYF.

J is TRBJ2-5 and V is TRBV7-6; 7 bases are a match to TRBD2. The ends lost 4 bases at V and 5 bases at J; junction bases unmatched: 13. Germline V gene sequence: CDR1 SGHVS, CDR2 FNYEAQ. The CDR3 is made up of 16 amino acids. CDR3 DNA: TGTGCCAGCAGCTCTCTCAGCGGGATCGTCCCGGAGACCCAGTACTTC. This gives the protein CASSSLSGIVPETQYF.